The entry below describes one TCR beta chain. Original processing methods: Reference gene primer amplification yielded estimated nucleated cell counts. Method: immunoSEQ multiplex PCR; TCRdb's copy keeps in-frame clones and lacks some. That table is the source of V, J and clone size, and D and trimming were worked out from the DNA. The data hold fewer than 500,000 clones, with approximately 90% observed a single time. The data originate from a study of blood T cell repertoires in COVID-19. Study in general: Samples of COVID-19 (acute and convalescent) were obtained from the United States, Italy and Spain.

V shed 0 bases and J shed 4 bases, with 11 bases lying between them. CDR3 length: 15 residues. In germline, CDR1 is MNHEY, CDR2 SVGEGT. Sequencing was performed on peripheral blood. This TCR was recovered from a man aged 18 to 29 with COVID-19, enrolled during active disease. The chain joins TRBV6-2 or TRBV6-3 to TRBJ2-3; D perhaps matches TRBD2 (6 bases). CDR3 region: CASSYSSGSSDTQYF. The CDR3 DNA sequence: TGTGCCAGCAGTTACTCCTCCGGGAGCTCAGATACGCAGTATTTT.